The 21 T cell receptor beta chains reported below all come from one sample, sequenced in a study of post-analysis software for immune sequencing data. Findings of the study overall: A few TRBV segments occurring more often in patients than controls included TRBV5-6, TRBV5-1 and TRBV20-1.

Which antigens these TCRs recognize remains unknown. Sequencing libraries made from TCR beta cDNA carried unique molecular identifiers. In TCRdb, the PCR reads were re-called with MiXCR into one record per CDR3 protein. The table includes approximately 460,000 distinct CDR3 sequences, less than 45% detected once. The sequenced sample consisted of blood. Receptors were obtained from a girl between 10 and 17 years old with multiple sclerosis.

The rearrangement links TRBV29-1 to TRBJ1-1; weak D call: TRBD1 (5 bases). The CDR3 covers 12 residues. Looked up from germline, CDR1 is SQVTM and CDR2 is ANQGSEA. Trimming removed 4 bases at V and 4 bases at J, with 10 bases between. The DNA of the CDR3 is TGCAGCGTTGGGGGGGACTTCACTGAAGCTTTCTTT. Translated, it gives CSVGGDFTEAFF.

The chain recombines TRBV7-9 with TRBJ2-5; the match to TRBD1 covers 11 bases. CDR1 is SEHNR, CDR2 FQNEAQ, per germline (reference sequence). This CDR3 has 16 amino acids. J was trimmed by 5 bases and V by 2 bases; bases with no gene match: 7. CDR3: CASSLSGQGASETQYF. In DNA form, the CDR3 reads TGTGCCAGCAGCTTATCCGGACAGGGGGCTTCGGAGACCCAGTACTTC.

This clonotype was counted only a few times. This sequence joins TRBV7-2 and TRBJ2-5; 11 positions match TRBD2. V dropped 1 base and J dropped 0; count of bases not matched to a gene: 7. Germline-derived CDR1 and CDR2 are SGHTA and FQGNSA. There are 18 residues in the CDR3. Written as DNA, the CDR3 is TGTGCCAGCAGCTTAGGGCTAGCGGGAGGCCCGTACCAAGAGACCCAGTACTTC. This translates into CASSLGLAGGPYQETQYF.

The CDR3 DNA follows: TGTGCCAGCAGCGGGGGACTAGTCCCCTACGAGCAGTACTTC. It specifies CASSGGLVPYEQYF. The chain links TRBV7-2 to TRBJ2-7, with 8 bases identical to TRBD2. There are 14 residues in the CDR3. Trimming cost V 5 bases and J 2 bases; bases outside gene matches: 5. Germline CDR1 reads SGHTA; CDR2 reads FQGNSA.

Comments on this clonotype: One end of the junction varies from germline; a read error may be responsible. The chain couples TRBV6-1 to TRBJ2-1; 9 bases are shared with TRBD1. Germline values: CDR1 MNHNS, CDR2 SASEGT. This CDR3 spans 16 amino acids. DNA of the CDR3: TGTGCCGGCAGTCTGGGGGGACAGGGAGGGTACAATGAGCAGTTCTTC. Protein product: CAGSLGGQGGYNEQFF.

This clonotype occurred a few times. This chain connects TRBV28 to TRBJ2-4, with 10 bases matching TRBD2. V lost 7 bases and J lost 6; bases outside the gene matches: 9. From germline, CDR1 is MDHEN and CDR2 SYDVKM. This CDR3 comprises 15 residues. CDR3 sequence: CASTTGSSGRNIQYF. CDR3 nucleotide sequence: TGTGCCAGCACCACGGGTTCTAGCGGGAGAAACATTCAGTACTTC.

The J gene is TRBJ2-5, the V gene TRBV25-1, with 8 bases identical to TRBD1. The DNA end is more similar to TRBJ2-7, so the J call may be wrong. Germline CDR1 and CDR2: MGHDK and SYGVNS. The CDR3 is 12 residues long. CDR3 sequence reads: CASSGQGHEQYF. Here the CDR3 DNA reads TGTGCCAGCAGTGGACAGGGGCACGAGCAGTACTTC.

This chain joins TRBV13 and TRBJ2-3, with D possibly matching TRBD2 (5 bases). Germline lookup yields CDR1 PRHDT and CDR2 FYEKMQ (reference sequence). Trimming removed 3 bases from V and 2 bases from J, with 15 bases in between. This CDR3 region has 16 residues. The CDR3 protein is CASSLQAESYTDTQYF. CDR3 bases: TGTGCCAGCAGCTTGCAAGCGGAGAGTTACACAGATACGCAGTATTTT. Filled out from reference TRBV13 and TRBJ2-3, the complete variable domain reads AAGVIQSPRHLIKEKRETATLKCYPIPRHDTVYWYQQGPGQDPQFLISFYEKMQSDKGSIPDRFSAQQFSDYHSELNMSSLELGDSALYFCASSLQAESYTDTQYFGPGTRLTVL.

About this clonotype itself: One junction end disagrees with the germline gene, perhaps due to a read error. V is TRBV18 and J is TRBJ2-4; D gene unclear. CDR3 size: 17 residues. CDR1 KGHSH and CDR2 LQKENI come from the germline V gene. For the CDR3, the DNA is TGTGCCAGCTCACCACCGGCGAAGCCAGTAGTCAAAAACACTCAGTACTTC. Its translation is CASSPPAKPVVKNTQYF.

The V call is TRBV5-1, the J call TRBJ2-7; D perhaps matches TRBD1 (6 bases). The CDR3 consists of 16 residues. The V and J ends lost 4 bases and 2 bases respectively, with 19 bases between them. The V gene's germline CDR1 is SGHRS and CDR2 YFSETQ. In nucleotides, the CDR3 is TGCGCCAGCAGCCTCGACCCAGCAGGGACACCCTACGAGCAGTACTTC. Residues: CASSLDPAGTPYEQYF.

The chain is built from TRBV6-1 and TRBJ2-5; the match to TRBD1 covers 7 bases. The J call may be mistaken, given a closer DNA end match to TRBJ2-7. The CDR3 consists of 15 residues. Germline CDR1 is MNHNS and CDR2 is SASEGT. DNA for the CDR3: TGTGCCAGCCTTTACCGGGACAGAGGCTCCTACGAGCAGTACTTC. This gives the protein CASLYRDRGSYEQYF.

This sequence joins TRBV28 and TRBJ2-1; either TRBD1 or TRBD2 may supply D (5 bases each). V gave up 4 bases and J gave up 7 bases, with 23 bases separating them. The length of the CDR3 is 17 residues. Germline assignment: CDR1 MDHEN and CDR2 SYDVKM. CDR3 nucleotides: TGTGCCAGCAGTTCCAGGTTTTGGGGGTTGGGTTGGAATGAGCAGTTCTTC. It is translated as CASSSRFWGLGWNEQFF. Variable domain in full (rest from reference TRBV28 and TRBJ2-1): DVKVTQSSRYLVKRTGEKVFLECVQDMDHENMFWYRQDPGLGLRLIYFSYDVKMKEKGDIPEGYSVSREKKERFSLILESASTNQTSMYLCASSSRFWGLGWNEQFFGPGTRLTVL.

In its sample, this clonotype was seen a few times. The V call is TRBV28, the J call TRBJ1-2; TRBD1 agrees at 8 bases. Trimming cost V 5 bases and J 8 bases; bases outside gene matches: 16. Germline V lookup: CDR1 MDHEN, CDR2 SYDVKM. The CDR3 is made up of 16 amino acids. This CDR3 is CASSRLDGTGTFGYTF. CDR3 in DNA: TGTGCCAGCAGTAGACTCGACGGGACAGGTACCTTCGGCTACACCTTC.

The chain links TRBV20-1 to TRBJ1-2; 9 positions match TRBD1. After removal of 5 bases from V and 8 bases from J, the junction contained 9 bases not matched to a gene. This CDR3 region has 13 residues. Germline lookup yields CDR1 DFQATT and CDR2 SNEGSKA (reference sequence). The CDR3 region is CSAGGDRVAGYTF. The CDR3 nucleotides are TGCAGTGCTGGGGGGGACAGGGTGGCCGGCTACACCTTC.

This clonotype was seen a few times. V usage is TRBV25-1 and J usage is TRBJ1-2, with 8 bases matching TRBD1. Germline V gene lookup returns CDR1 MGHDK and CDR2 SYGVNS. V was pared by 3 bases and J by 8 bases, with 5 bases of the junction left unmatched. There are 13 residues in the CDR3. The DNA for the CDR3 is TGTGCCAGCAGTGAGCAGGGGGCGTGGGGCTACACCTTC. Translated: CASSEQGAWGYTF.

The chain is built from TRBV20-1 and TRBJ1-2; no firm D call. V was shortened by 6 bases and J by 4 bases, with 15 bases between the two germline ends. The germline gives CDR1 DFQATT, CDR2 SNEGSKA (reference sequence). The CDR3 length is 13 residues. DNA of the CDR3: TGCAGTGCGGATTACGGGGAACCCTATGGCTACACCTTC. Its protein product is CSADYGEPYGYTF.

This clonotype was recorded only once. The V gene is TRBV6-5, the J gene TRBJ2-5; D gene ambiguous. The DNA end favors TRBJ2-7, so the J call may be wrong. Germline lookup yields CDR1 MNHEY and CDR2 SVGAGI. CDR3 length: 15 residues. CDR3 nucleotides: TGTGCCAGCAGTTACAGTTTACCAGGAGCCTACGAGCAGTACTTC. Residues: CASSYSLPGAYEQYF.

This clonotype was picked up a small number of times. This chain joins TRBV29-1 and TRBJ2-1, with D tentatively TRBD1 or TRBD2 (6 bases each). Trimming took off 1 base at V and 1 base at J, with 11 bases between the two ends. The length of the CDR3 is 15 residues. The V gene's germline CDR1 is SQVTM and CDR2 ANQGSEA. CDR3 sequence (DNA): TGCAGCGTTGAAGGGGGGGCGGGATCCTACAATGAGCAGTTCTTC. Its protein product is CSVEGGAGSYNEQFF.

The chain has TRBV20-1 and TRBJ1-6, with D perhaps TRBD1 (5 bases). The germline gives CDR1 DFQATT, CDR2 SNEGSKA (reference sequence). The CDR3 consists of 14 residues. V lost 8 bases to trimming and J lost 3 bases, with 14 bases between them. Here the CDR3 reads CSLGDRNYNSPLHF. The DNA of the CDR3 is TGCAGTTTGGGGGACCGTAACTATAATTCACCCCTCCACTTT.

The rearrangement uses TRBV5-1 and TRBJ1-5; D unresolved. The CDR3 extends over 15 amino acids. The V gene lost 0 bases and the J gene lost 4 bases, with 11 bases spanning the gap. The germline gives CDR1 SGHRS, CDR2 YFSETQ. DNA for the CDR3: TGCGCCAGCAGCTTGGAACCCAGCGTTAATCAGCCCCAGCATTTT. Its translation: CASSLEPSVNQPQHF.

CDR3 sequence (DNA): TGTGCCTGGAGTTTAAGGGTGGACGAGCAGTACTTC. The encoded protein is CAWSLRVDEQYF. The chain joins TRBV30 to TRBJ2-7, with D hard to call. Trimming left V 2 bases short and J 5 bases short, with 10 bases between. The length of the CDR3 is 12 residues. CDR1 and CDR2 (germline): GTSNPN, SVGIG (reference sequence). The full variable domain, completed using reference TRBV30 and TRBJ2-7, is SQTIHQWPATLVQPVGSPLSLECTVEGTSNPNLYWYRQAAGRGLQLLFYSVGIGQISSEVPQNLSASRPQDRQFILSSKKLLLSDSGFYLCAWSLRVDEQYFGPGTRLTVT.